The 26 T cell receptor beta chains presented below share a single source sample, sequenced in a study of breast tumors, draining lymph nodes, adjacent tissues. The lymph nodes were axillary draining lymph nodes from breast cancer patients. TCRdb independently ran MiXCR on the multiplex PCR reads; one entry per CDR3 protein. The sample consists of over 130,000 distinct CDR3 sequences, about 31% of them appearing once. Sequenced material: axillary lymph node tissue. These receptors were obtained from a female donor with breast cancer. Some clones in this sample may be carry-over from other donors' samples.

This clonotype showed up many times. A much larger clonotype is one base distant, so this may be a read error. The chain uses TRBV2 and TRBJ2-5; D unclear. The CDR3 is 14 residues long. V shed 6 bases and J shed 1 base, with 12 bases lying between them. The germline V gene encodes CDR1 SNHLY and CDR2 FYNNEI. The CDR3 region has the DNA TGTGCCAGCAGATTGGGCAGCATCCAAGAGACCCAGTACTTC. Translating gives CASRLGSIQETQYF.

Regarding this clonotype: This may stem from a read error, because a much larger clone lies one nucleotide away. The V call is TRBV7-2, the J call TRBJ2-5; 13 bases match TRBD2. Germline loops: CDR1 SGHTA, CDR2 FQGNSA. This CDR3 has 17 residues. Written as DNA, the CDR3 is TGTGCCAGCAGCTCAGGACTAGCGGGGGTGGTACAAGAGCCCCAGTACTTC. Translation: CASSSGLAGVVQEPQYF.

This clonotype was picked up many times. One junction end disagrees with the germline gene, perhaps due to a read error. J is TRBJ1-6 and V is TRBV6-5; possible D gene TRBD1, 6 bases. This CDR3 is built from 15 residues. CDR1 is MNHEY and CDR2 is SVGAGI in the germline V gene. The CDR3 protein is CASSHSDSYNSPLHF. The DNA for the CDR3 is TGTGCCAGCAGTCACTCGGACAGCTATAATTCACCCCTCCACTTT.

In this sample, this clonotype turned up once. CDR3 bases: TGCAGTGCTGGTAAAGCCCAGTACTTC. Translation: CSAGKAQYF. The gene calls are TRBV20-1 and TRBJ2-5; no clear D gene. V shed 5 bases and J shed 9 bases, with 7 bases lying between them. Looked up from germline, CDR1 is DFQATT and CDR2 is SNEGSKA (reference sequence). The CDR3 is 9 residues long.

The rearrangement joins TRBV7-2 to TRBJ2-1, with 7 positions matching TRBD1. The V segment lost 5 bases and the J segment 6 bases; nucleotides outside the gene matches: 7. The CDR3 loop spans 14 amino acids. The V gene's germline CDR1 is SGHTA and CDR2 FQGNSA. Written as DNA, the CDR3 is TGTGCCAGCAGCCGTGACAGGGTGGTCAATGAGCAGTTCTTC. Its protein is CASSRDRVVNEQFF. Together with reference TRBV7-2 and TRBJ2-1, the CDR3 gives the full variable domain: GAGVSQSPSNKVTEKGKDVELRCDPISGHTALYWYRQSLGQGLEFLIYFQGNSAPDKSGLPSDRFSAERTGGSVSTLTIQRTQQEDSAVYLCASSRDRVVNEQFFGPGTRLTVL.

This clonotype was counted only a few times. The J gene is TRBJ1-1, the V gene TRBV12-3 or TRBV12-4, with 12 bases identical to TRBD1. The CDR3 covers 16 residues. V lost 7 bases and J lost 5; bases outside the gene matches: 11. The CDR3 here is CASTRGTGGGATEAFF. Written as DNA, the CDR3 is TGTGCCAGCACCAGGGGGACAGGGGGCGGGGCAACTGAAGCTTTCTTT.

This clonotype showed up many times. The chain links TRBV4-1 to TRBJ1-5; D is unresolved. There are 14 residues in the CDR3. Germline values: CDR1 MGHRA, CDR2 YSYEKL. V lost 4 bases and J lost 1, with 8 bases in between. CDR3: CASSPLPSNQPQHF. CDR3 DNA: TGCGCCAGCAGCCCTCTCCCAAGCAATCAGCCCCAGCATTTT.

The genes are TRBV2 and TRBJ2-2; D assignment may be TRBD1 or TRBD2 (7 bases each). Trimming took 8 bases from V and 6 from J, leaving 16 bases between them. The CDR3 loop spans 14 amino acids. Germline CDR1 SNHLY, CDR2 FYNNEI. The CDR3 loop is CASEGRGRPGELFF. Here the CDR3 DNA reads TGTGCCAGCGAGGGGAGGGGGCGCCCCGGGGAGCTGTTTTTT.

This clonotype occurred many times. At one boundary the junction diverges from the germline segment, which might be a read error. CDR3 bases: TGTGCCAGCAGCGCCCAACTAGCGGGGGGGTCCACAGATCCGCAGTATTTT. This translates into CASSAQLAGGSTDPQYF. The chain links TRBV7-3 to TRBJ2-3, with TRBD2 matching 13 bases. This CDR3 contains 17 residues. Germline V gene data show CDR1 as SGHTA and CDR2 as FQGTGA.

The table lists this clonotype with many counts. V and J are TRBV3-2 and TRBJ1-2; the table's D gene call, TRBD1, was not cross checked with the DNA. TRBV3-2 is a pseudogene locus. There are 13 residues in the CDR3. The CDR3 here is CASSQGPTYGYTF. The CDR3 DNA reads TGTGCCAGCAGCCAGGGACCGACCTATGGCTACACCTTC.

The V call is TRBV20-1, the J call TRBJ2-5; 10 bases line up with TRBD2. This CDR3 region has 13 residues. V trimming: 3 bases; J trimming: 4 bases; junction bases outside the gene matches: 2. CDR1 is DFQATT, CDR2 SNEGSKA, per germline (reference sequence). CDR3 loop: CSARIAGGETQYF. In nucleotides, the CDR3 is TGCAGTGCTAGGATAGCGGGGGGAGAGACCCAGTACTTC.

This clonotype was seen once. The CDR3: CASSIRGARMAFF. DNA for the CDR3: TGTGCCAGTAGTATAAGGGGGGCCAGGATGGCTTTCTTT. This chain uses TRBV19 with TRBJ1-1, with TRBD1 as a possible D gene (6 bases). Germline lookup yields CDR1 LNHDA and CDR2 SQIVND (reference sequence). The CDR3 runs 13 residues. Trimming took 2 bases from V and 11 from J, leaving 15 bases between them. The complete variable domain, with remaining parts taken from reference TRBV19 and TRBJ1-1, reads DGGITQSPKYLFRKEGQNVTLSCEQNLNHDAMYWYRQDPGQGLRLIYYSQIVNDFQKGDIAEGYSVSREKKESFPLTVTSAQKNPTAFYLCASSIRGARMAFFGQGTRLTVV.

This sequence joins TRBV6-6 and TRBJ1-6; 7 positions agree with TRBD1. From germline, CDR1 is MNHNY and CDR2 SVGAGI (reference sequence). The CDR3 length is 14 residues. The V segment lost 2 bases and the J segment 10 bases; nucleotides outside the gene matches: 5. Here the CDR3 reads CASSYNRGESPLHF. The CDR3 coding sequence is TGTGCCAGCAGTTACAACAGGGGAGAATCACCCCTCCACTTT.

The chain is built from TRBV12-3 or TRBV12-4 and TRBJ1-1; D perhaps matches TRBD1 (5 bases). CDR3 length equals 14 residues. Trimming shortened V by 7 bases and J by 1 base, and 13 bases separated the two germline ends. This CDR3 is CASMGGITNTEAFF. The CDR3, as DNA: TGTGCCAGCATGGGGGGGATAACGAACACTGAAGCTTTCTTT.

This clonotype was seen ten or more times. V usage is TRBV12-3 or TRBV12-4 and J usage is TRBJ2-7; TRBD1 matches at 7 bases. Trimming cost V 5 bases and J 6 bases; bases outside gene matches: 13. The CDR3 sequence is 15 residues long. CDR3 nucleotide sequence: TGTGCCAGCAGTGGGGAGAACAGGGGTTTGCGCGAGCAGTACTTC. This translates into CASSGENRGLREQYF.

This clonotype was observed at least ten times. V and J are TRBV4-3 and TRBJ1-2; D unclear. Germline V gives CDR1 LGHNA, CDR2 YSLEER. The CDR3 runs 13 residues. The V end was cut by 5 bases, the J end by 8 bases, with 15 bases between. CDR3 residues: CASSERQNQGYTF. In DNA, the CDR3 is TGCGCCAGCAGCGAGAGACAAAACCAGGGCTACACCTTC.

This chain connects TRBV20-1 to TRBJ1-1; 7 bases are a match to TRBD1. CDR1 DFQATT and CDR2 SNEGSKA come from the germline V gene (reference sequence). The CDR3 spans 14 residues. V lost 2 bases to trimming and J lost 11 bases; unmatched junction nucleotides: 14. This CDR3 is CSARPTTGNQMAFF. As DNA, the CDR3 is TGCAGTGCTAGACCTACGACAGGGAACCAAATGGCTTTCTTT.

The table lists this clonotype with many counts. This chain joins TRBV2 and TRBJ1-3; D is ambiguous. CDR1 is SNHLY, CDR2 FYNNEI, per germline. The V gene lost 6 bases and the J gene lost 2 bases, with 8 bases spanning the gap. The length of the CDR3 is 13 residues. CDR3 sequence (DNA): TGTGCCAGCAGGCTACTCACTGGAAACACCATATATTTT. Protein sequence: CASRLLTGNTIYF.

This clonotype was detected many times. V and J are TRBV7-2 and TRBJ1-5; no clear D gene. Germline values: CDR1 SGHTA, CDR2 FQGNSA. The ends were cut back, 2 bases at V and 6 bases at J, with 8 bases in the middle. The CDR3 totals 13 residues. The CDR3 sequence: CASSLSGGQPQHF. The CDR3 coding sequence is TGTGCCAGCAGCTTATCTGGCGGTCAGCCCCAGCATTTT.

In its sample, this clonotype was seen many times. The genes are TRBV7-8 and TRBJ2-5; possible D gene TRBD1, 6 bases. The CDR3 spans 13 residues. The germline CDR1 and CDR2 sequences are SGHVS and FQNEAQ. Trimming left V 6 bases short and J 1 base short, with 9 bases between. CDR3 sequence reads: CASRQGTQETQYF. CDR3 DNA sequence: TGTGCCAGCAGGCAGGGGACCCAAGAGACCCAGTACTTC.

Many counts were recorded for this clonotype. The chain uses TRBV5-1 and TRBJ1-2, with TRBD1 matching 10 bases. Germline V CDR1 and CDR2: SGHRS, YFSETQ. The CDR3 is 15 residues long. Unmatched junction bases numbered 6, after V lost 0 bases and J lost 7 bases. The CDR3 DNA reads TGCGCCAGCAGCTTGGGTGGGGACAGGGGACCTGGCTACACCTTC. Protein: CASSLGGDRGPGYTF.

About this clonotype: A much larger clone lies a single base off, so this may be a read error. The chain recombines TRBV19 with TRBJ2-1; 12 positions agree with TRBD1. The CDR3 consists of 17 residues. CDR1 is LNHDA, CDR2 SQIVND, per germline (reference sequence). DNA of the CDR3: TGTGCCAGTAGTATACCTCCGGGACAGGGGGCGCGGAATGAGCAGTCCTTC. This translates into CASSIPPGQGARNEQSF.

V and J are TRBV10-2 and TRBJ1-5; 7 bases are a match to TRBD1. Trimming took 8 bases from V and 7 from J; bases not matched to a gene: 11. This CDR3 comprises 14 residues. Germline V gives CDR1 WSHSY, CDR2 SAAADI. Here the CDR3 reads CASGRQGGGQPQHF. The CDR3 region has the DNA TGCGCCAGCGGTCGACAGGGTGGTGGACAGCCCCAGCATTTT.

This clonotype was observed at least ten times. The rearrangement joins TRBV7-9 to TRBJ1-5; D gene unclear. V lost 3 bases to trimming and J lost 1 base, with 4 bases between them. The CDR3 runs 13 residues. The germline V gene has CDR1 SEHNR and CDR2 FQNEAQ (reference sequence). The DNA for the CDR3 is TGTGCCAGCAGCTTTTCGAGCAATCAGCCCCAGCATTTT. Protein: CASSFSSNQPQHF.

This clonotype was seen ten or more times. The CDR3 here is CASSQGDRGGNTIYF. CDR3 bases: TGTGCCAGCAGCCAGGGGGACAGAGGGGGAAACACCATATATTTT. The chain joins TRBV4-2 to TRBJ1-3; TRBD1 matches 7 bases. The junction had 6 bases not matched to a gene; V was cut back by 3 bases and J by 4 bases. Germline V CDR1 and CDR2: LGHNA, YNFKEQ. The CDR3 is 15 amino acids.

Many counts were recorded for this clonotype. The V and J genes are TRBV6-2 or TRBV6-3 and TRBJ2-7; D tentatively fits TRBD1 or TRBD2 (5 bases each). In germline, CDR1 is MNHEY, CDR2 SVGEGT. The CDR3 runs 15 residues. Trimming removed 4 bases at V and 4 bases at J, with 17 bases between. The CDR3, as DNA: TGTGCCAGCAGTTCTCGGGGCCCCGGCGCTTACGAGCAGTACGTC. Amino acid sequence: CASSSRGPGAYEQYV.